The clone carrying this T cell receptor beta chain came up a few times. The antigen is unknown. This CDR3 is built from 13 residues. Germline assignment: CDR1 SGHRS and CDR2 YFSETQ. Deletions cut 2 bases from V and 1 base from J, with 6 bases between. Semi-nested PCR with Nested Universal Primer A followed constant-region reverse priming of full-length variable regions. TCRdb fed the 5' RACE reads into MiXCR, producing one record per CDR3 protein. Seen here are tens of thousands of distinct CDR3 sequences, around 25% observed once, and the top ten hold 3.2%. Overall study results and limits: The larger cohort examined one V-J beta rearrangement, not whole repertoires. Tumor memory CD4+ T cell TCR gene usage clustered with blood and lymph node memory CD4+ cells and lymph node naive CD4+ cells.

Purified naive CD4+ T cells were depleted of CD25+ Tregs. The source of this sequence is a female donor with breast cancer. The chain uses TRBV5-1 and TRBJ1-1; D is ambiguous. The sequencing input was tumor-infiltrating naive CD4+ T cells sorted from the breast tumor. As to subset: naive CD4+ T cells, CD4+CD45RA+CD25-. As DNA, the CDR3 is TGCGCCAGCAGCTTTCCGCCGAACACTGAAGCTTTCTTT. It codes for CASSFPPNTEAFF.